The 18 T cell receptor beta chains listed next were all sequenced from one sample in a study of T cells after yellow fever vaccination. TCRdb re-called the 5' RACE reads through MiXCR, storing one row per CDR3 protein. There are approximately 510,000 distinct CDR3 sequences in the sample; 20% to 25% occur only once, and around 16% lies in the top ten. The sequenced sample was PBMCs, obtained roughly 23 days after the first yellow fever vaccination. The origin of the receptors is a man between 18 and 35 years old who received the YFV17D yellow fever vaccine.

This rearrangement joins TRBV5-4 to TRBJ2-4; 11 nucleotides align to TRBD2. V was clipped by 3 bases and J by 5 bases; unmatched bases: 7. This CDR3 is 16 amino acids long. CDR1 and CDR2 (germline): SGHNT, YYREEE (reference sequence). In DNA, the CDR3 is TGTGCCAGCAGCTCACCTACGGGACTAGCGGAAAACATTCAGTACTTC. Protein product: CASSSPTGLAENIQYF.

CDR3 DNA sequence: TGTGCCAGCAGCTTGAGGGACAGCACCTATGGCTACACCTTC. This encodes CASSLRDSTYGYTF. The rearrangement links TRBV5-5 to TRBJ1-2; the match to TRBD1 covers 7 bases. Germline CDR1 reads SGHKS; CDR2 reads YYEKEE (reference sequence). The CDR3 spans 14 residues. J gave up 4 bases and V 1 base, and 4 bases lay outside the gene matches.

This clonotype has only a few counts. The rearrangement uses TRBV6-5 and TRBJ2-5, with D possibly TRBD2 on 6 matching bases. This CDR3 has 15 residues. The ends were cut back, 2 bases at V and 5 bases at J, with 15 bases in the middle. CDR1 and CDR2 (germline): MNHEY, SVGAGI. The CDR3 DNA is TGTGCCAGCAGTTACGAGACTAGTAAGGGGGAGACCCAGTACTTC. This translates into CASSYETSKGETQYF.

V gene TRBV5-6 combines with J gene TRBJ2-2; D remains ambiguous. Trimming stripped 1 base from V and 4 bases from J, with 14 bases between. In germline, CDR1 is SGHDT, CDR2 YYEEEE. The CDR3 extends over 16 amino acids. As DNA, the CDR3 is TGTGCCAGCAGCTTGATTATAGGGTCAGGCACCGGGGAGCTGTTTTTT. It specifies CASSLIIGSGTGELFF.

Ten or more counts support this clonotype. The V call is TRBV27, the J call TRBJ2-5; a weak D match, TRBD2 (5 bases). CDR3 length equals 13 residues. Germline V gives CDR1 MNHEY, CDR2 SMNVEV (reference sequence). V lost 3 bases and J 4 bases, leaving 9 bases between the germline ends. The CDR3 region is CASSFSSRETQYF. CDR3 DNA: TGTGCCAGCAGTTTTTCTAGCAGAGAGACCCAGTACTTC.

This clonotype was seen only a few times. The chain carries TRBV6-1 and TRBJ1-2; 8 bases align to TRBD1. This CDR3 comprises 14 residues. Trimming removed 6 bases from V and 2 bases from J; junction bases left unmatched: 5. CDR1 is MNHNS, CDR2 SASEGT, per germline. The CDR3 region is CASRQTGANYGYTF. DNA for the CDR3: TGTGCCAGCAGACAGACAGGGGCCAACTATGGCTACACCTTC.

The chain links TRBV11-2 to TRBJ2-5; D remains unclear. CDR1 and CDR2 (germline): SGHAT, FQNNGV. CDR3 size: 14 residues. V lost 5 bases, J lost 3 bases, and 13 bases lay in between. The CDR3 region has the DNA TGTGCCAGCAGCCTAGGACCATTTAAAGAGACCCAGTACTTC. As protein: CASSLGPFKETQYF.

Only a few counts were recorded for this clonotype. V is TRBV3-1 and J is TRBJ1-5, with D maybe TRBD1 (6 bases). This CDR3 region has 14 residues. Looked up from germline, CDR1 is LGHDT and CDR2 is YNNKEL (reference sequence). Trimming removed 4 bases from V and 9 bases from J, with 16 bases in between. The CDR3, as DNA: TGTGCCAGCAGCCCAGGCGAGGGGGTAGGGCCCCAGCATTTT. This codes for CASSPGEGVGPQHF.

There are many counts of this clonotype. The chain recombines TRBV9 with TRBJ2-7, with 8 bases identical to TRBD1. The V segment lost 3 bases and the J segment 0 bases; nucleotides outside the gene matches: 5. This CDR3 is built from 15 residues. The germline CDR1 and CDR2 sequences are SGDLS and YYNGEE. The CDR3 loop reads CASSAGQGFSYEQYF. As DNA, the CDR3 is TGTGCCAGCAGCGCTGGACAGGGCTTCTCCTACGAGCAGTACTTC.

This clonotype has a handful of counts. The genes are TRBV9 and TRBJ2-3, with a possible D match to TRBD2 (6 bases). V was trimmed by 0 bases and J by 6 bases, leaving 14 bases between them. The CDR3 has 15 amino acids. Germline V lookup: CDR1 SGDLS, CDR2 YYNGEE. CDR3 in amino acids: CASSVEGLSTDTQYF. The CDR3, as DNA: TGTGCCAGCAGCGTAGAGGGACTTTCCACCGATACGCAGTATTTT.

This clonotype has only a few counts. V and J are TRBV5-5 and TRBJ2-1; 9 nucleotides align to TRBD1. V shed 3 bases, J shed 1 base, and the junction held 2 bases outside the gene matches. Germline assignment: CDR1 SGHKS and CDR2 YYEKEE (reference sequence). There are 15 residues in the CDR3. The CDR3 bases are TGTGCCAGCAGCTCAGGGACAGGGTCCTACAATGAGCAGTTCTTC. Translated, it gives CASSSGTGSYNEQFF.

The J gene is TRBJ2-7, the V gene TRBV4-3, with D possibly matching TRBD2 (5 bases). The CDR3 sequence is 15 residues long. V was pared by 5 bases and J by 0 bases, with 14 bases between. Germline V gene sequence: CDR1 LGHNA, CDR2 YSLEER. DNA for the CDR3: TGCGCCAGCAGCAGGCTTGGACTGAACTCCTACGAGCAGTACTTC. Translated, it gives CASSRLGLNSYEQYF.

This clonotype turned up a few times. The V gene is TRBV6-1, the J gene TRBJ1-1; D is uncertain. This CDR3 comprises 13 residues. V was shortened by 8 bases and J by 6 bases, with 16 bases between the two germline ends. The germline CDR1 and CDR2 sequences are MNHNS and SASEGT. In DNA, the CDR3 is TGTGCCAGCTTCTCCGGCTTGTGGGCTGAAGCTTTCTTT. Its translation is CASFSGLWAEAFF.

A note on this clonotype: Germline and junction disagree at one end, which may indicate a read error. This chain joins TRBV7-7 and TRBJ2-5, with D possibly TRBD1 on 5 matching bases. This CDR3 has 15 amino acids. Per the germline V gene, CDR1 is SSHAT and CDR2 is FNYEAQ (reference sequence). CDR3: CASSQRKGVQETQYF. DNA for the CDR3: TGTGCTAGCAGCCAGAGAAAAGGGGTCCAAGAGACCCAGTACTTC. The variable domain in full, completed from reference TRBV7-7 and TRBJ2-5, reads GAGVSQSPRYKVTKRGQDVTLRCDPISSHATLYWYQQALGQGPEFLTYFNYEAQPDKSGLPSDRFSAERPEGSISTLTIQRTEQRDSAMYRCASSQRKGVQETQYFGPGTRLLVL.

The J gene is TRBJ2-3, the V gene TRBV7-8; D tentatively fits TRBD1 or TRBD2 (5 bases each). This CDR3 is built from 13 residues. Germline loops: CDR1 SGHVS, CDR2 FQNEAQ. V lost 7 bases and J lost 6, with 14 bases in between. CDR3 in amino acids: CASTFEWGDTQYF. The CDR3, as DNA: TGTGCCAGCACCTTCGAATGGGGGGATACGCAGTATTTT.

This clonotype was observed a few times. This chain uses TRBV28 with TRBJ2-7; D may match TRBD1 or TRBD2 (5 bases each). The ends were cut back, 5 bases at V and 4 bases at J, with 21 bases in the middle. CDR1 is MDHEN and CDR2 is SYDVKM in the germline V gene. This CDR3 is built from 16 residues. CDR3 nucleotide sequence: TGTGCCAGCAGTCCACCCGGGACCCCTCATTTTTACGAGCAGTACGTC. Its protein product is CASSPPGTPHFYEQYV.

The rearrangement joins TRBV4-3 to TRBJ2-7, with a tentative D call TRBD2 (5 bases). V lost 0 bases and J 6 bases, leaving 15 bases between the germline ends. This CDR3 is 15 amino acids long. Germline CDR1 LGHNA, CDR2 YSLEER. DNA for the CDR3: TGCGCCAGCAGCCAAGATGGAGAAGGACGGGGCGAGCAGTACTTC. This codes for CASSQDGEGRGEQYF.

This clonotype was counted many times. The rearrangement links TRBV6-5 to TRBJ2-2; D remains unclear. V was cut by 1 base and J by 2 bases, with 2 bases left in between. This CDR3 comprises 13 residues. CDR1 is MNHEY, CDR2 SVGAGI, per germline. In nucleotides, the CDR3 is TGTGCCAGCAGTTACTATAACACCGGGGAGCTGTTTTTT. Amino acid sequence: CASSYYNTGELFF.